This TCR beta chain came from a study of T and B cells in COVID-19 patients. BIOMED2 TRB-A/B primer pools were used in multiplex TRB PCR. TCRdb re-called the multiplex PCR reads through MiXCR, storing one row per CDR3 protein. The sample has fewer than 10,000 distinct CDR3 sequences, over 25% seen once. The ends were cut back, 6 bases at V and 1 base at J, with 9 bases in the middle. The CDR3 runs 13 residues. CDR1 is KGHDR and CDR2 is SFDVKD in the germline V gene. From blood, roughly 220-550 ng of genomic DNA served as TRB template. The receptor was isolated from a human donor who had recovered from COVID-19. The chain joins TRBV24-1 to TRBJ2-7; TRBD1 is a possible D gene (5 bases). The sample consisted of blood. The CDR3 protein is CATSPGLSYEQYF. CDR3 coding DNA: TGTGCCACCAGTCCAGGGTTATCCTACGAGCAGTACTTC.